This T cell receptor beta chain emerged from a study of memory CD4+ T cells and cytomegalovirus serostatus. Single viable CD3+CD4+CD8-CD45RO+ cells were sorted as the memory CD4+ T cells. Assay used: immunoSEQ multiplex PCR; TCRdb lists only in-frame clones, some missing. The table lists under 80,000 clones, around 80% of them singletons. Per the germline V gene, CDR1 is SGHTA and CDR2 is FQGNSA. The CDR3 runs to 15 residues. The V segment lost 5 bases and the J segment 9 bases; nucleotides outside the gene matches: 13. The J gene is TRBJ2-7, the V gene TRBV7-2; 10 nucleotides match TRBD1. The sequenced sample was memory CD4+ T cells from blood. The receptor comes from an adult in good health and CMV-seropositive. CDR3 in DNA: TGTGCCAGCAGCCGAACGGACAGGGGGTATTTTGGGCAGTACTTC. Translated: CASSRTDRGYFGQYF. Variable domain in full (rest from reference TRBV7-2 and TRBJ2-7): GAGVSQSPSNKVTEKGKDVELRCDPISGHTALYWYRQSLGQGLEFLIYFQGNSAPDKSGLPSDRFSAERTGGSVSTLTIQRTQQEDSAVYLCASSRTDRGYFGQYFGPGTRLTVT.